These 20 T cell receptor beta chains came from one sample sequenced in a study of T cells in Graves' hyperthyroidism and ophthalmopathy. From RNA transcripts, TCR beta CDR3 regions were amplified. A set of HTBI primers served as the primers for a first-round RT-PCR of the TCR CDR3. TCRdb redid the calling of the multiplex PCR reads with MiXCR, one entry per CDR3 protein. The top ten hold less than 35% of the sample, which has over 700,000 distinct CDR3 sequences, just over 35% seen once. The sample was blood. All receptors derive from a woman aged 40 to 49 with Graves' hyperthyroidism.

The sample holds many counts of this clonotype. V and J are TRBV15 and TRBJ2-7; no firm D call. The CDR3 is 15 amino acids. The V end lost 0 bases, the J end lost 0 bases, and 9 bases lay between the germline ends. CDR1 is LNHNV, CDR2 YYDKDF, per germline (reference sequence). The CDR3 loop reads CATSRDWVTSYEQYF. The CDR3 bases are TGTGCCACCAGCAGAGATTGGGTCACCTCCTACGAGCAGTACTTC.

This clonotype was seen at least ten times. V and J are TRBV7-9 and TRBJ1-3; unclear D gene. CDR3 length: 15 amino acids. Germline CDR1 and CDR2: SEHNR and FQNEAQ (reference sequence). The germline V and J ends were trimmed by 3 bases and 3 bases, with 12 bases remaining between them. DNA for the CDR3: TGTGCCAGCAGCTTGGCCTACGTCGATGGAAACACCATATATTTT. Its protein product is CASSLAYVDGNTIYF.

Many counts were recorded for this clonotype. This chain links TRBV2 with TRBJ1-5, with 7 positions matching TRBD1. Per germline, CDR1 SNHLY and CDR2 FYNNEI. The ends lost 4 bases at V and 13 bases at J; junction bases unmatched: 16. This CDR3 has 15 residues. The chain's CDR3 is CASSGTGTYQLTQHF. CDR3 DNA: TGTGCCAGCAGTGGGACAGGAACGTATCAGCTCACACAGCATTTT. Combining the CDR3 with reference TRBV2 and TRBJ1-5 gives the whole variable domain EPEVTQTPSHQVTQMGQEVILRCVPISNHLYFYWYRQILGQKVEFLVSFYNNEISEKSEIFDDQFSVERPDGSNFTLKIRSTKLEDSAMYFCASSGTGTYQLTQHFGDGTRLSIL.

The rearrangement joins TRBV4-3 to TRBJ1-6; a possible D gene is TRBD1 (5 bases). Between the trimmed V and J ends, which lost 4 bases and 5 bases, there was a span of 15 bases. There are 16 residues in the CDR3. In germline, CDR1 is LGHNA, CDR2 YSLEER. DNA for the CDR3: TGCGCCAGCAGCCGACTTACCGGGACTAATAATTCACCCCTCCACTTT. Translated: CASSRLTGTNNSPLHF.

This clonotype appeared many times. The J gene is TRBJ1-5, the V gene TRBV19, with D possibly being TRBD1 (5 bases). This CDR3 region has 12 residues. Germline values: CDR1 LNHDA, CDR2 SQIVND (reference sequence). V lost 8 bases, J lost 4 bases, and 9 bases lay in between. This CDR3 reads CASGRENQPQHF. The CDR3 DNA sequence: TGTGCCAGTGGCAGGGAGAATCAGCCCCAGCATTTT.

This clonotype was counted between two and nine times. The chain uses TRBV5-6 and TRBJ2-5; unclear D gene. The CDR3 covers 13 residues. V was shortened by 8 bases and J by 4 bases, with 15 bases between the two germline ends. Germline loops: CDR1 SGHDT, CDR2 YYEEEE. In DNA form, the CDR3 reads TGTGCCAGTTACCATGGGCAGCCAGAGACCCAGTACTTC. Translating gives CASYHGQPETQYF. The full variable domain, in which reference TRBV5-6 and TRBJ2-5 provide the parts outside the CDR3, is DAGVTQSPTHLIKTRGQQVTLRCSPKSGHDTVSWYQQALGQGPQFIFQYYEEEERQRGNFPDRFSGHQFPNYSSELNVNALLLGDSALYLCASYHGQPETQYFGPGTRLLVL.

The table lists this clonotype with a few counts. The V and J genes are TRBV20-1 and TRBJ1-5, with D hard to call. Trimming took off 3 bases at V and 4 bases at J, with 7 bases between the two ends. This CDR3 spans 12 amino acids. The germline V gene encodes CDR1 DFQATT and CDR2 SNEGSKA (reference sequence). CDR3 nucleotides: TGCAGTGCTAGGAGGCTGAATCAGCCCCAGCATTTT. Translated, it gives CSARRLNQPQHF.

This clonotype was counted between two and nine times. V gene TRBV6-5 combines with J gene TRBJ1-6; D gene uncertain. Germline values: CDR1 MNHEY, CDR2 SVGAGI. The germline V and J ends were trimmed by 0 bases and 5 bases, with 11 bases remaining between them. The CDR3 has 16 residues. CDR3 coding DNA: TGTGCCAGCAGTTACTCGGTGAACAGCAATAATTCACCCCTCCACTTT. This encodes CASSYSVNSNNSPLHF.

The CDR3 loop reads CSAEGQIYGYTF. CDR3 nucleotides: TGCAGCGCCGAGGGACAGATCTATGGCTACACCTTC. V is TRBV29-1 and J is TRBJ1-2, with 7 positions matching TRBD1. Per germline, CDR1 SQVTM and CDR2 ANQGSEA. The CDR3 loop spans 12 amino acids. V shed 7 bases, J shed 4 bases, and the junction held 6 bases outside the gene matches.

J is TRBJ1-1 and V is TRBV25-1, with TRBD1 matching over 10 bases. The CDR3 has 16 residues. Germline V gene lookup returns CDR1 MGHDK and CDR2 SYGVNS. The ends lost 3 bases at V and 1 base at J; junction bases unmatched: 5. CDR3 coding DNA: TGTGCCAGCAGTGATTTTAGGACAGGGGGGAACACTGAAGCTTTCTTT. As protein: CASSDFRTGGNTEAFF.

The V call is TRBV29-1, the J call TRBJ2-7; 10 bases line up with TRBD1. Germline CDR1 reads SQVTM; CDR2 reads ANQGSEA. The CDR3 spans 14 residues. The V and J ends lost 7 bases and 4 bases, in that order; junction bases with no gene match: 10. CDR3 nucleotide sequence: TGCAGCGCGAAGTCCGGGACAGGGGCATACGAGCAGTACTTC. Translation gives CSAKSGTGAYEQYF.

This clonotype was recorded a few times. The chain recombines TRBV9 with TRBJ2-6; a weak D match, TRBD1 (5 bases). This CDR3 is 17 amino acids long. V was pared by 9 bases and J by 1 base, with 20 bases between. In germline, CDR1 is SGDLS, CDR2 YYNGEE. The CDR3 DNA reads as TGTGCCACCTCAAGATGGGGCACCCCATCTGGGGCCAACGTCCTGACTTTC. Translation gives CATSRWGTPSGANVLTF.

This clonotype occurred a few times. The chain employs TRBV5-6 and TRBJ1-5; 9 nucleotides agree with TRBD1. V lost 6 bases and J lost 0; bases outside the gene matches: 4. The CDR3 loop spans 15 amino acids. Germline CDR1 is SGHDT and CDR2 is YYEEEE. The CDR3 region has the DNA TGTGCCAGCATTCCACAGGGGGCTAGCAATCAGCCCCAGCATTTT. Protein product: CASIPQGASNQPQHF.

This rearrangement joins TRBV12-3 or TRBV12-4 to TRBJ2-7, with a tentative D call TRBD1 (6 bases). This CDR3 is built from 11 residues. V was shortened by 3 bases and J by 9 bases, with 9 bases between the two germline ends. The CDR3 DNA sequence: TGTGCCAGCAGTTTGGGGGCAGCGCAGTACTTC. Its protein is CASSLGAAQYF.

The V call is TRBV6-6, the J call TRBJ1-6; D may be TRBD1 (5 bases). The length of the CDR3 is 14 residues. Germline V CDR1 and CDR2: MNHNY, SVGAGI (reference sequence). The ends were cut back, 5 bases at V and 10 bases at J, with 15 bases in the middle. The CDR3 DNA sequence: TGTGCCAGCAGTAGCCAAGGCAGGGACTCACCCCTCCACTTT. It encodes CASSSQGRDSPLHF.

Remarks on this clonotype: This may stem from a read error, because a much larger clone lies one nucleotide away. V is TRBV20-1 and J is TRBJ1-6, with 8 positions matching TRBD1. CDR1 and CDR2 (germline): DFQATT, SNEGSKA (reference sequence). This CDR3 is 11 amino acids long. CDR3: CGADAGTGLHF. The CDR3, as DNA: TGCGGTGCCGACGCGGGGACAGGTCTCCACTTT.

This clonotype was seen ten or more times. The V and J genes are TRBV7-8 and TRBJ2-5; 11 bases line up with TRBD2. Germline CDR1 is SGHVS and CDR2 is FQNEAQ. CDR3 length equals 16 residues. V shed 5 bases and J 2 bases; nucleotides not matched to a gene: 7. Here the CDR3 reads CASSRSLAGGQETQYF. CDR3 in DNA: TGTGCCAGCAGCCGCTCCCTAGCGGGGGGACAAGAGACCCAGTACTTC.

This clonotype was recorded once. The chain uses TRBV10-3 and TRBJ1-2; D possibly corresponds to TRBD1 (5 bases). V was shortened by 7 bases and J by 7 bases, with 22 bases between the two germline ends. The CDR3 totals 15 residues. The germline gives CDR1 ENHRY, CDR2 SYGVKD. The CDR3 DNA is TGTGCCATCATGGAGCGGACGAGGGGCTACGGTGGCTACACCTTC. Its protein product is CAIMERTRGYGGYTF.

The V and J genes are TRBV5-1 and TRBJ1-1; perhaps TRBD1 as D (6 bases). V gave up 4 bases and J gave up 3 bases, with 22 bases separating them. The CDR3 extends over 17 amino acids. The germline V gene encodes CDR1 SGHRS and CDR2 YFSETQ. CDR3: CASSLRGYYREDTEAFF. CDR3 DNA sequence: TGCGCCAGCAGCCTTAGAGGGTACTACAGGGAGGACACTGAAGCTTTCTTT.

Comment on this clonotype: An end of the junction differs from the germline gene, which may be a read error. Written as DNA, the CDR3 is TGCGCCAGCAGCTTGGTTTCGGGAAATATTTACACCGGGGAGCTGTTTTTT. Its protein is CASSLVSGNIYTGELFF. V usage is TRBV5-5 and J usage is TRBJ2-2; D is perhaps TRBD2 (5 bases). Germline CDR1 and CDR2: SGHKS and YYEKEE (reference sequence). CDR3 length: 17 residues.